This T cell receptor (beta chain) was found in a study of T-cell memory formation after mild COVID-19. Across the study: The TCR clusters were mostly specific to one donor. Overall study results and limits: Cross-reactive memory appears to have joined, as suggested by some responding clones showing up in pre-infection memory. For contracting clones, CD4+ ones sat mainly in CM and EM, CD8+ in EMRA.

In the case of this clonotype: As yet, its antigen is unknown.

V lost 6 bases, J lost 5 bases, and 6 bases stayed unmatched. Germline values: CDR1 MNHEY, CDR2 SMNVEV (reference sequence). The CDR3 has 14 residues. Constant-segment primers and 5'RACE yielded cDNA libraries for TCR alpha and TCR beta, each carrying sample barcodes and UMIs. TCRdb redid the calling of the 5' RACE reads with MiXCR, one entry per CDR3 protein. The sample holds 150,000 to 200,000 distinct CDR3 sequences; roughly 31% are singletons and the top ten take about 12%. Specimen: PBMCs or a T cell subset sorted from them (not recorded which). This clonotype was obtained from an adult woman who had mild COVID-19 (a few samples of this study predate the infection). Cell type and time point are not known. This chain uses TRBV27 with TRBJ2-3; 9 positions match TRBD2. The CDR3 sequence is CASSLSGSLDTQYF. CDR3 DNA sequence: TGTGCCAGCAGCCTTAGCGGGAGTTTAGATACGCAGTATTTT.